The text below deals with one T cell receptor (beta chain). Antigen specificity is unknown. Germline CDR1 and CDR2: SNHLY and FYNNEI. Unmatched junction bases numbered 14, after V lost 3 bases and J lost 14 bases. The CDR3 is made up of 16 amino acids. The source of the sample is a study of human T cells and chemical hapten exposure. TCRdb reprocessed the RACE reads with MiXCR, giving one entry per CDR3 protein. This table has 150,000 to 200,000 distinct CDR3 sequences, around 30% appearing once. Time point indicated: pre-sensitization, week 0. Treatment meaning: therapeutic diphenylcyclopropenone sensitization with weekly scalp DPC. General study results and limits: Alopecia affecting every donor means their immune response may not match healthy people's. Compared with pre-sensitization or healthy control sets, expanded TCRs clustered more. Sensitizing with DPC caused no change in TCRs above 1 in 1000 frequency.

The chain recombines TRBV2 with TRBJ1-6; 9 bases are a match to TRBD1. The sequence was obtained from a woman between 25 and 40 years old with alopecia areata. Some clones in this sample may be carry-over from other donors' samples. The source material was whole blood, sampled in connection with sensitization to the hapten diphenylcyclopropenone (DPC). The CDR3: CASSDPVFSDRGSLHF. In nucleotides, the CDR3 is TGTGCCAGCAGTGACCCCGTGTTTTCGGACAGGGGATCCCTCCACTTT.